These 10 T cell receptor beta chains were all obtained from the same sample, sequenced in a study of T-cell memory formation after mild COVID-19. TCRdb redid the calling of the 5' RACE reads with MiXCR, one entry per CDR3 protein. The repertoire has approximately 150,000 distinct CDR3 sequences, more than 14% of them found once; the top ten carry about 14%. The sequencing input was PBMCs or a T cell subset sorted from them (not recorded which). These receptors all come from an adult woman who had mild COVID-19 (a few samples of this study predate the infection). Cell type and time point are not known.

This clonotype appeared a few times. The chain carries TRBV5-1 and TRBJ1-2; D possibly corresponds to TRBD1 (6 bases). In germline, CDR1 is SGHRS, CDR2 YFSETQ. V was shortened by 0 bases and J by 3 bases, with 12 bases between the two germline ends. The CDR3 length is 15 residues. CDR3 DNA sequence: TGCGCCAGCAGCTTGGCTGGGGGCGCGGACTATGGCTACACCTTC. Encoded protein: CASSLAGGADYGYTF.

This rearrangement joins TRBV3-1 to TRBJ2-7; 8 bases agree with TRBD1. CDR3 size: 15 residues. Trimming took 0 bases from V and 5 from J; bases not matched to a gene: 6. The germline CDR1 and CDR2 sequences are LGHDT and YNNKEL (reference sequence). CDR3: CASSQEDRGRDEQYF. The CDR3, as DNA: TGTGCCAGCAGCCAAGAAGACAGGGGCAGGGACGAGCAGTACTTC.

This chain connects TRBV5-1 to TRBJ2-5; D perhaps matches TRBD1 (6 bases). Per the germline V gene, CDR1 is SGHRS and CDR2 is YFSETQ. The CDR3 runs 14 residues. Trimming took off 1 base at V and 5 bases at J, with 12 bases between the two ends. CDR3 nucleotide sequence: TGCGCCAGCAGCTTGACAGGGTTGGCGGAGACCCAGTACTTC. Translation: CASSLTGLAETQYF. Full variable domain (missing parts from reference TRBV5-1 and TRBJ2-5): KAGVTQTPRYLIKTRGQQVTLSCSPISGHRSVSWYQQTPGQGLQFLFEYFSETQRNKGNFPGRFSGRQFSNSRSEMNVSTLELGDSALYLCASSLTGLAETQYFGPGTRLLVL.

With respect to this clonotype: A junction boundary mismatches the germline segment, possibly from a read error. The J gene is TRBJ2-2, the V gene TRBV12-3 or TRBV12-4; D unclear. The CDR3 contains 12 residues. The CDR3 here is CASSHYTWELFF. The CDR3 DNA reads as TGTGCCAGCAGTCACTACACCTGGGAGCTGTTTTTT.

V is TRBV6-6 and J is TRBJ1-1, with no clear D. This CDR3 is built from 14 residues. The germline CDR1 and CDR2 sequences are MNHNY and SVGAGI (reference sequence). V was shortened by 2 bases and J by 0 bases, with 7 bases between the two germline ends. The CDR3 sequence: CASSYGKVNTEAFF. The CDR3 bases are TGTGCCAGCAGTTACGGGAAAGTGAACACTGAAGCTTTCTTT.

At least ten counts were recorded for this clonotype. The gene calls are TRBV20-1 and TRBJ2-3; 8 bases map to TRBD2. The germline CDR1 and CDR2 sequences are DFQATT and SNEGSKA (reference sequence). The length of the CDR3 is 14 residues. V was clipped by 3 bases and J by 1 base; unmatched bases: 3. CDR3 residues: CSASSAGGTDTQYF. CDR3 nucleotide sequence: TGCAGTGCTAGTTCAGCGGGGGGCACAGATACGCAGTATTTT.

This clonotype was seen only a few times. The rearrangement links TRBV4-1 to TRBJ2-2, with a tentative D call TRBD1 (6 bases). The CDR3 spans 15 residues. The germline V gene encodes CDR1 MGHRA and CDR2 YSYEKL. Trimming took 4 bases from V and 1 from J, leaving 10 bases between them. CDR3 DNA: TGCGCCAGCAGCCTACAGGGTTTGAACACCGGGGAGCTGTTTTTT. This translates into CASSLQGLNTGELFF.

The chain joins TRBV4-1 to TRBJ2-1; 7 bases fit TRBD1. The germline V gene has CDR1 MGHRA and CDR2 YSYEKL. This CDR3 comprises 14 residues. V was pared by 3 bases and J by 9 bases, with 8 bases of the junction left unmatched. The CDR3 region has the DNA TGCGCCAGCAGCCAGGACAGGTGGTTTGGTGAGCAGTTCTTC. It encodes CASSQDRWFGEQFF.

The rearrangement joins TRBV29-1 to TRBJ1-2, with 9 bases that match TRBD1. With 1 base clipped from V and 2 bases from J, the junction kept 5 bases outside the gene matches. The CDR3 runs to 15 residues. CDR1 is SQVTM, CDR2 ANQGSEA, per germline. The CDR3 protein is CSVEVTGGENYGYTF. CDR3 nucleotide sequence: TGCAGCGTTGAAGTTACAGGGGGCGAAAACTATGGCTACACCTTC.

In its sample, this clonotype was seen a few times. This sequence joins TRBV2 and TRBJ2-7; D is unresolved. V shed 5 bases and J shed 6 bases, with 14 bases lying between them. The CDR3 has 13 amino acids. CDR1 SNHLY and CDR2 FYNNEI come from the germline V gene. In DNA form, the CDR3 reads TGTGCCAGCAGTCCGAACGGCCCTACCGAGCAGTACTTC. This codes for CASSPNGPTEQYF.